The text below deals with one TCR beta chain. The CDR3 covers 11 residues. Per germline, CDR1 SGDLS and CDR2 YYNGEE. The germline V and J ends were trimmed by 5 bases and 8 bases, with 10 bases remaining between them. This specimen belongs to a study of blood T cell repertoires in COVID-19. Produced via immunoSEQ multiplex PCR; TCRdb's table is partial and in-frame only. This sample yields some 210,000 clones, of which approximately 80% are seen a single time; 3.5% to 4.5% belongs to the top ten. The chain recombines TRBV9 with TRBJ1-2; no reliable D call. The sample comprised PBMCs or T cells enriched from blood (not recorded which). The receptor's source is a man aged 25-45 years with acute COVID-19. Here the CDR3 reads CASRAEGGYTF. CDR3 bases: TGTGCCAGCAGAGCGGAAGGGGGCTACACCTTC.